This T cell receptor (beta chain) was recovered during a study of shared clonotypes between healthy human individuals. Study context: Aged between 18 and 49, the donors were two women and a few men. Study-level points and caveats: Naive subsets tended to show greater estimated richness than memory subsets. Shared clonotypes across all four donors exceeded non-shared ones in generation probability.

This clone was counted between two and nine times. What it recognizes is unknown. The table came from immunoSEQ multiplex PCR; TCRdb's copy has only in-frame clones and leaves some out. The table includes approximately 2.5 million clones, approximately 90% detected once. What was sequenced was naive CD4+ T cells sorted from blood. As to subset: CD45RA+ positively selected. The TCR originated in a man aged 18 to 35 in good health.

The CDR3 sequence is CASSLGWTGVNSPLHF. DNA for the CDR3: TGCGCCAGCAGCTTGGGATGGACGGGTGTCAATTCACCCCTCCACTTT. The genes are TRBV5-1 and TRBJ1-6; no clear D. V was cut by 0 bases and J by 7 bases, with 14 bases left in between. The CDR3 length is 16 residues. The germline V gene encodes CDR1 SGHRS and CDR2 YFSETQ.